This T cell receptor (beta chain) originates from a study of blood T cell repertoires in COVID-19. Study background: Italy, Spain and the United States were the sources of the convalescent and acute COVID-19 samples. Sources were T cells, B-cell-depleted T cells, or PBMCs; the material itself was cDNA or gDNA.

V was shortened by 3 bases and J by 5 bases, with 16 bases between the two germline ends. Germline-derived CDR1 and CDR2 are MGHRA and YSYEKL. The CDR3 totals 15 residues. Seattle's cohort entered during active infection and was followed longitudinally. Source study methods: Using reference gene primer amplification, nucleated cell counts were estimated. The method was immunoSEQ multiplex PCR; TCRdb's version includes in-frame clones alone and lacks a portion of them. V and J calls and clone size follow that table, whereas D and trimming were derived from the DNA. There are 68,000 or so clones in the sample; roughly 85% occur only once, and about 3% lies in the top ten.

The receptor comes from a woman aged 50 to 60 with COVID-19, enrolled during active disease. The rearrangement uses TRBV4-1 and TRBJ2-5, with a possible D match to TRBD1 (5 bases). Sequenced input: peripheral blood. This CDR3 is CASSHSTAPGETQYF. CDR3 nucleotide sequence: TGCGCCAGCAGCCATTCGACGGCACCAGGGGAGACCCAGTACTTC.